The 11 T cell receptor beta chains in this list originate from one sample, sequenced in a study of PD-1 blockade in classical Hodgkin lymphoma. Only in-frame clones appear in the TCRdb table, and some are missing; sequencing was by immunoSEQ multiplex PCR. The sample holds approximately 8,000 clones, around 83% seen once. Every patient was affected by relapse after autologous stem cell transplantation, while exposure to brentuximab vedotin was not uniform. Isolated CD8+ T cells were derived from thawed PBMCs through magnetic negative selection. Sequenced material: CD8+ T cells from blood, taken at baseline. These receptors came from a human donor with classical Hodgkin lymphoma.

The table lists this clone with a count of one. The CDR3 DNA sequence: TGTGCCAGCAGTTGGGGTTTCGAAAATGAGCAGTTCTTC. Protein sequence: CASSWGFENEQFF. The chain combines TRBV27 with TRBJ2-1; D unclear. Trimming stripped 4 bases from V and 7 bases from J, with 11 bases between. Looked up from germline, CDR1 is MNHEY and CDR2 is SMNVEV (reference sequence). This CDR3 has 13 amino acids.

This clone has just a few counts. The gene calls are TRBV28 and TRBJ2-7; TRBD1 matches at 7 bases. In germline, CDR1 is MDHEN, CDR2 SYDVKM. Trimming cost V 4 bases and J 10 bases; bases outside gene matches: 10. This CDR3 spans 13 amino acids. CDR3 coding DNA: TGTGCCAGCAGTTCCCCCGGGACAGCCCCCCAGTACTTC. This codes for CASSSPGTAPQYF. The full variable domain, in which reference TRBV28 and TRBJ2-7 provide the parts outside the CDR3, is DVKVTQSSRYLVKRTGEKVFLECVQDMDHENMFWYRQDPGLGLRLIYFSYDVKMKEKGDIPEGYSVSREKKERFSLILESASTNQTSMYLCASSSPGTAPQYFGPGTRLTVT.

The chain carries TRBV13 and TRBJ2-5; 9 bases fit TRBD2. The CDR3 contains 15 residues. V lost 0 bases and J lost 2; bases outside the gene matches: 1. Germline V gene data show CDR1 as PRHDT and CDR2 as FYEKMQ (reference sequence). Written as DNA, the CDR3 is TGTGCCAGCAGCTTAGGAAGCGGGGGGCAAGAGACCCAGTACTTC. The encoded protein is CASSLGSGGQETQYF.

V usage is TRBV28 and J usage is TRBJ2-7; 9 positions match TRBD2. Per the germline V gene, CDR1 is MDHEN and CDR2 is SYDVKM. The CDR3 is made up of 12 amino acids. J was trimmed by 9 bases and V by 2 bases; bases with no gene match: 2. The CDR3 here is CASSLLAGMQYF. In DNA form, the CDR3 reads TGTGCCAGCAGTTTACTAGCGGGAATGCAGTACTTC.

The CDR3: CASSLGTSGVYNEQFF. DNA for the CDR3: TGTGCCAGCAGTTTAGGGACTAGCGGGGTCTACAATGAGCAGTTCTTC. The J gene is TRBJ2-1, the V gene TRBV27, with 13 positions matching TRBD2. The CDR3 contains 16 residues. V trimming: 2 bases; J trimming: 3 bases; junction bases outside the gene matches: 1. Looked up from germline, CDR1 is MNHEY and CDR2 is SMNVEV (reference sequence).

The chain has TRBV5-5 and TRBJ1-2; D ambiguous. The CDR3 spans 16 residues. V dropped 0 bases and J dropped 3 bases, with 15 bases sitting between them. Germline V gene data show CDR1 as SGHKS and CDR2 as YYEKEE (reference sequence). The CDR3 region is CASSLVAGEEYYGYTF. DNA of the CDR3: TGTGCCAGCAGCTTGGTGGCTGGGGAAGAATACTATGGCTACACCTTC.

The chain recombines TRBV2 with TRBJ2-1, with no clear D. V shed 8 bases and J shed 6 bases, with 17 bases lying between them. Germline assignment: CDR1 SNHLY and CDR2 FYNNEI. The CDR3 runs 14 residues. This CDR3 reads CASGKWVQSNEQFF. The CDR3 nucleotides read TGTGCCAGCGGAAAGTGGGTACAGAGCAATGAGCAGTTCTTC.

The chain joins TRBV27 to TRBJ2-5, with D maybe TRBD2 (5 bases). Between the trimmed V and J ends, which lost 2 bases and 1 base, there was a span of 17 bases. Germline V CDR1 and CDR2: MNHEY, SMNVEV (reference sequence). The CDR3 has 17 residues. For the CDR3, the DNA is TGTGCCAGCAGTTTAAGAGGGAGTAACGGGTTCCAAGAGACCCAGTACTTC. It encodes CASSLRGSNGFQETQYF.

V usage is TRBV13 and J usage is TRBJ2-5, with TRBD2 identical over 11 bases. Germline CDR1 and CDR2: PRHDT and FYEKMQ (reference sequence). With 1 base clipped from V and 5 bases from J, the junction kept 9 bases outside the gene matches. The CDR3 spans 17 residues. CDR3 loop: CASSLATSGVTRETQYF. CDR3 nucleotides: TGTGCCAGCAGCTTAGCGACTAGCGGGGTGACCCGCGAGACCCAGTACTTC.

This chain links TRBV7-9 with TRBJ1-1; TRBD1 is a possible D gene (5 bases). V gave up 2 bases and J gave up 5 bases, with 24 bases separating them. This CDR3 comprises 18 residues. Germline lookup yields CDR1 SEHNR and CDR2 FQNEAQ (reference sequence). Written as DNA, the CDR3 is TGTGCCAGCAGCTTAAAAGGGGACCCGGGACCCCCGGGGACTGAAGCTTTCTTT. Encoded protein: CASSLKGDPGPPGTEAFF.

The chain employs TRBV28 and TRBJ2-4; TRBD1 aligns across 8 bases. The CDR3 covers 18 residues. With 6 bases clipped from V and 0 bases from J, the junction kept 13 bases outside the gene matches. The V gene's germline CDR1 is MDHEN and CDR2 SYDVKM. The CDR3 reads CASSRGQGPLLAKNIQYF. Here the CDR3 DNA reads TGTGCCAGCAGCCGTGGACAGGGCCCTTTGCTAGCCAAAAACATTCAGTACTTC.